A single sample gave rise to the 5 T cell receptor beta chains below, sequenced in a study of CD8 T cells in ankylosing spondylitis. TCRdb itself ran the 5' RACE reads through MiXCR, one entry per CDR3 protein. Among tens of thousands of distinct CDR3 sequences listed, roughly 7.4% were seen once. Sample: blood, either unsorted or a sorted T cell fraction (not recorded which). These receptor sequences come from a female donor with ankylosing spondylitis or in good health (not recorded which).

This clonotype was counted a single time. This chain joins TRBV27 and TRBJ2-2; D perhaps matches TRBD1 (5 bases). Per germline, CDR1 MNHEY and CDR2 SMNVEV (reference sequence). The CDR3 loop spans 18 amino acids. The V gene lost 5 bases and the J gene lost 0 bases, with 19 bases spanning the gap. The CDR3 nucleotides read TGTGCCAGCAGTGCCGGGCCTGGACAAGCCCCGAACACCGGGGAGCTGTTTTTT. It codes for CASSAGPGQAPNTGELFF.

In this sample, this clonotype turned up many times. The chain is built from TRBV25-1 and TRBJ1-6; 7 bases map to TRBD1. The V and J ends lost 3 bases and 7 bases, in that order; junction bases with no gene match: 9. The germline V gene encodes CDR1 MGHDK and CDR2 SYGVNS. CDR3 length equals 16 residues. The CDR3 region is CASSDPGKGANSPLHF. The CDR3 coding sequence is TGTGCCAGCAGTGACCCTGGGAAGGGGGCGAATTCACCCCTCCACTTT.

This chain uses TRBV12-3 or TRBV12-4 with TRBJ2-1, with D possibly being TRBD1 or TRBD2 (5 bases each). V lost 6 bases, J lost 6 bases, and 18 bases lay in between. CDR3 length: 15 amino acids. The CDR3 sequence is CASSGSGPGTNEQFF. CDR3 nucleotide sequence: TGTGCCAGCAGCGGGTCGGGGCCGGGGACCAATGAGCAGTTCTTC.

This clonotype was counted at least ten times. CDR3 sequence (DNA): TGCGCCAGCAAGCGGGGCATTTCGGAGGAGACCCAGTACTTC. It is translated as CASKRGISEETQYF. The V gene is TRBV5-1, the J gene TRBJ2-5; 7 bases are a match to TRBD2. The CDR3 is 14 residues long. The germline V gene has CDR1 SGHRS and CDR2 YFSETQ. V trimming: 6 bases; J trimming: 5 bases; junction bases outside the gene matches: 10.

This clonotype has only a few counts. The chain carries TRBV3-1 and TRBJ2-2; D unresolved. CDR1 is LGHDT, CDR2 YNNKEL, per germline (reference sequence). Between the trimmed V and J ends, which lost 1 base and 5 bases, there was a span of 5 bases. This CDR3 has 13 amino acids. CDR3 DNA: TGTGCCAGCAGCCAAGTCAGGACCGGGGAGCTGTTTTTT. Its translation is CASSQVRTGELFF.